The rows below give T cell receptor beta chains drawn from one sample of a study of blood T cells in healthy people across ages. TCRdb reprocessed the 5' RACE reads via MiXCR and lists one record per CDR3 protein. The sample shows roughly 1,500,000 distinct CDR3 sequences, about 35% of them seen only once. The sequencing input was blood. Receptors originate from a woman younger than 45 in good health. Both conserved end residues are part of each CDR3. The D gene is left open where the match is weak. Clone size, where shown, is once, few, many, or a class for clones that have expanded.

CDR3 protein	CDR3 DNA	clone size	V gene	D gene	J gene
CASSRGTGTVNTGELFF	TGTGCCAGCAGTCGGGGTACCGGGACAGTAAACACCGGGGAGCTGTTTTTT	-	TRBV13	TRBD1	TRBJ2-2
CASTEGRHAYEQYF	TGTGCCAGCACGGAGGGGCGGCACGCCTACGAGCAGTACTTC	few	TRBV2	-	TRBJ2-7
CASGVGGFSSAEQYF	TGTGCCAGCGGCGTAGGGGGCTTTTCTTCTGCCGAGCAGTACTTC	many	TRBV6-1	TRBD1	TRBJ2-7
CASSWGTSRVTGELFF	TGTGCCAGCAGCTGGGGGACCTCTCGGGTCACCGGGGAGCTGTTTTTT	-	TRBV7-9	-	TRBJ2-2
CASRSWLQVDTEAFF	TGTGCCAGCAGGAGTTGGTTACAGGTGGACACTGAAGCTTTCTTT	few	TRBV6-1	-	TRBJ1-1
CASSFNGNNIQYF	TGTGCCAGCAGTTTTAACGGGAACAACATTCAGTACTTC	-	TRBV27	-	TRBJ2-4
CASSVEAGVLNGQFF	TGTGCCAGCAGCGTAGAAGCGGGAGTTCTTAATGGGCAGTTCTTC	-	TRBV9	TRBD2	TRBJ2-1
CASSLKNGQTYEQYF	TGTGCCAGCAGTTTAAAAAACGGACAGACCTACGAGCAGTACTTC	few	TRBV27	-	TRBJ2-7
CASSSMFGTAGTSGGRWTQYF	TGTGCCAGCAGTTCAATGTTTGGGACAGCCGGGACTAGCGGGGGTCGTTGGACCCAGTACTTC	few	TRBV12-3/TRBV12-4	TRBD2	TRBJ2-5
CASRRGTTYEQYF	TGTGCCAGCAGGCGAGGGACTACCTACGAGCAGTACTTC	few	TRBV7-8	TRBD2	TRBJ2-7
CASSSGLAGAKTSTDTQYF	TGTGCCAGCAGTTCGGGACTAGCGGGGGCCAAAACTAGCACAGATACGCAGTATTTT	many	TRBV6-5	TRBD2	TRBJ2-3
CASRTIQGVEQYF	TGTGCCAGCAGGACGATTCAGGGGGTCGAGCAGTACTTC	few	TRBV27	TRBD1	TRBJ2-7
CASGLAYSCNEQFF	TGTGCCAGCGGGCTAGCGTATTCCTGCAATGAGCAGTTCTTC	few	TRBV6-2/TRBV6-3	-	TRBJ2-1
CASSAQRGTGYGYTF	TGTGCCAGCAGTGCCCAACGCGGGACAGGGTATGGCTACACCTTC	few	TRBV6-1	TRBD1	TRBJ1-2
CASQFLSTDTQYF	TGTGCCAGCCAGTTCCTTAGCACAGATACGCAGTATTTT	-	TRBV2	-	TRBJ2-3
CASSPHGMGYEQYF	TGTGCCAGCAGCCCACACGGGATGGGCTACGAGCAGTACTTC	-	TRBV4-2	-	TRBJ2-7
CASSQTRRDEAFF	TGCGCCAGCAGCCAAACTCGTAGGGATGAAGCTTTCTTT	-	TRBV4-1	-	TRBJ1-1